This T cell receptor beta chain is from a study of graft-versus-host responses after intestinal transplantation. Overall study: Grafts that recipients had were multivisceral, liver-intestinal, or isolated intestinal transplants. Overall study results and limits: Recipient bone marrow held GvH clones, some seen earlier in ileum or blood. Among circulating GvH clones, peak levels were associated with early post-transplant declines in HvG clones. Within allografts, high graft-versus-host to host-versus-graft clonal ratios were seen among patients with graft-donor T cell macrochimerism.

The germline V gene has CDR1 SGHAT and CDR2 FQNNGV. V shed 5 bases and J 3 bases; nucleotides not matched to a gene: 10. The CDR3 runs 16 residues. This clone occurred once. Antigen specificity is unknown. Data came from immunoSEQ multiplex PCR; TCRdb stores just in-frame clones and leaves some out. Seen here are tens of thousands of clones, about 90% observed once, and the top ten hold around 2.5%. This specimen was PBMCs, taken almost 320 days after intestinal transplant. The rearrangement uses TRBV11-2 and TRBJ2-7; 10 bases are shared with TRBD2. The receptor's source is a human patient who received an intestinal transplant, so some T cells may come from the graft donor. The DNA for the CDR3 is TGTGCCAGCAGCCCAGGGCTAGCGGGGGTATACTACGAGCAGTACTTC. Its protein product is CASSPGLAGVYYEQYF.